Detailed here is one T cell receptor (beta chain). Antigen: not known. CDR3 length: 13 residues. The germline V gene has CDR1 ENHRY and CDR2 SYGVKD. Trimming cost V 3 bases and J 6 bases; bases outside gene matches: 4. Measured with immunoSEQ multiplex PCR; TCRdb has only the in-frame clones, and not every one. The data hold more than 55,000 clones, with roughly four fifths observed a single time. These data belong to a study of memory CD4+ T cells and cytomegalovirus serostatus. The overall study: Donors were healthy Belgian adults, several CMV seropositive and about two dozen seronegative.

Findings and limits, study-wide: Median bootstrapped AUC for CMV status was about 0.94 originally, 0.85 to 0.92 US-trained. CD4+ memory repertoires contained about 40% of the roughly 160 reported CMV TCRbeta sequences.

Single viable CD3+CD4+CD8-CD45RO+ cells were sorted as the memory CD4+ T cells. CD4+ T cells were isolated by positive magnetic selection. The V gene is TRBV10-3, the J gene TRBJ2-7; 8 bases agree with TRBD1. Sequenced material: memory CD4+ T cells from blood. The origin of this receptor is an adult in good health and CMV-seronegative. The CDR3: CAISDRGPSEQYF. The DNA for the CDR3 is TGTGCCATCAGTGACAGGGGGCCTAGCGAGCAGTACTTC.